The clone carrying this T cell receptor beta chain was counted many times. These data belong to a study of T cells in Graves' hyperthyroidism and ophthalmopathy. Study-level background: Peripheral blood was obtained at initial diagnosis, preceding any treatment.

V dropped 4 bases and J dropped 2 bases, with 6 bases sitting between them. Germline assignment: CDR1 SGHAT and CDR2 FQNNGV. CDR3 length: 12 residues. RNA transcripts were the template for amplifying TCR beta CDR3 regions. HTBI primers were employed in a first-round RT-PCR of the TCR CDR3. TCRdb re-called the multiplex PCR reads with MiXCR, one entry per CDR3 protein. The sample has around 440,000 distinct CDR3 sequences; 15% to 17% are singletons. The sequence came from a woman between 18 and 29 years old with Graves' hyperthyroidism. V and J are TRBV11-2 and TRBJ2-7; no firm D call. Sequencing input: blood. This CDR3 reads CASSSRTYEQYF. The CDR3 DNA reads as TGTGCCAGCAGCTCCCGGACCTACGAGCAGTACTTC.